This T cell receptor beta chain emerged from a study of glioma-infiltrating T cells after dendritic cell vaccination (dated by TCRdb to 2016 to 2018). Study-wide context: The cohort included some 15 glioblastoma patients drawn from Phase I and II dendritic cell vaccination trials, of whom 9 were newly diagnosed and 6 had recurrent disease. Patients received autologous tumor lysate-pulsed dendritic cell vaccination between about 2003 and 2013. The vaccine was prepared from monocyte-derived dendritic cells that were cultured for more than six days with IL-4 and GM-CSF and then pulsed overnight with autologous tumor lysate. Three intradermal dendritic cell vaccine injections were administered to patients at biweekly intervals in the arm below the axilla. In glioblastoma patients vaccinated with dendritic cells, deep sequencing of TCR beta CDR3 regions served to measure the amount of tumor-infiltrating lymphocytes and to compare repertoires between tumor and blood. Survival after dendritic cell vaccination was correlated with TCR sequencing metrics, such as TIL content and the overlap between tumor and blood repertoires. What the study reported, not specific to this receptor: The cohort was small and heterogeneous, only a few patients had full blood and tumor sets, and even fewer had initial-recurrent tumor pairs. The TCR overlap response model with three groups was called speculative and said to need prospective validation. TCR clonality showed no direct relationship with survival, which suggests that a diverse polyclonal response may matter. After dendritic cell vaccination, a higher estimated pretreatment TIL content predicted longer time to progression and longer overall survival.

The immunoSEQ assay amplified TCRB CDR3 regions from around 2 micrograms of genomic DNA, or from all available DNA when less than that amount was available. Multiplex PCR used 60 forward primers for TCR V beta segments and 13 reverse primers for J beta segments. To estimate reads per starting template, synthetic control templates were spiked into each sample at limiting dilution. Reads of 87 bp were generated by sequencing on the Illumina HiSeq System. Per the original workflow: PCR and sequencing errors were removed by a nearest neighbor algorithm that merged closely related sequences. TCR overlap was defined as the percentage of unique tumor TCR beta sequences that were also present in the same patient's peripheral blood. Held by TCRdb, this immuneACCESS table contains in-frame sequences only and omits some clones. Under half of the omission traces to an unresolved V gene where checked; the cause of the rest is unknown. V, J and clone size derive from that table, while D and trimming were established from the DNA sequence. The sample table contains 85,000 or so clones; only one count was recorded for around 85% of them. 7.5% to 8.5% of the sample rests with the top ten.

Here V drops 4 bases and J drops 1 base, and the junction holds 3 bases not matched to any gene. For CDR1 and CDR2, the germline V gene lists SGHTA and FQGNSA. The CDR3 starts with the cysteine, ends with the phenylalanine, and has 15 residues. Of the read, only the CDR3 DNA is kept; its 45 bases are in frame from base 1. Sample time point, as interpreted from the label and publication: after dendritic cell vaccination, including at tumor progression/relapse. Selection of patients required sufficient residual fresh-frozen tumor tissue and over two years of available survival data. Molecular status otherwise varied across the glioblastoma patients, but none of them carried an isocitrate dehydrogenase mutation. PBMC were collected before vaccination, two weeks after the third vaccination, and at tumor progression if progression occurred. The Qiagen DNeasy Blood extraction Kit was used to extract genomic DNA.

As concerns this clone: The specificity of this receptor is unknown. Base qualities are missing; no much larger clone stands one base away.

The source is a human donor with glioblastoma. The sequenced sample was blood, obtained after dendritic cell vaccination. The rearrangement combines TRBV7-2 with TRBJ2-7; the central 11 bases match TRBD2. The sequence in DNA is TGTGCCAGCAGCTCTAGCGGGGGGCCTTCCTACGAGCAGTACTTC. Translated, this gives CASSSSGGPSYEQYF. When the CDR3 is completed using the reference TRBV7-2 and TRBJ2-7 genes on either side, the full variable domain is GAGVSQSPSNKVTEKGKDVELRCDPISGHTALYWYRQSLGQGLEFLIYFQGNSAPDKSGLPSDRFSAERTGGSVSTLTIQRTQQEDSAVYLCASSSSGGPSYEQYFGPGTRLTVT.